The 21 T cell receptor beta chains in this list originate from one sample, sequenced in a study of blood T cells in healthy people across ages (dated by TCRdb to the mid-2010s). Libraries were built with 5' RACE. This sample was sequenced with an Illumina HiSeq 2500. The second PCR ran for about 6 to 12 cycles and used a J-beta primer mix along with a sample-barcoded 5' primer. Using fastp at Q25 and MiXCR, TCRdb reprocessed the public reads and kept productive beta chains. Rows merge per CDR3 protein into single entries with the most common DNA and genes. The sample records some 760,000 distinct CDR3 sequences, around a quarter of which are singletons. Of the sample, under 9.5% is held by the ten largest clones. Separately, the same data were catalogued under a study of T cells of mothers and their children.

The sequenced sample was blood. The receptor source for this set is a boy between 5 and 17 years old in good health.

This clonotype was recorded a few times. The V and J genes are TRBV19 and TRBJ1-1, with 10 bases aligning to TRBD1. The trim removed 4 bases at V and 5 bases at J, leaving 16 bases unmatched. In germline, CDR1 is LNHDA, CDR2 SQIVND (reference sequence). The CDR3 loop spans 18 amino acids. This CDR3 reads CASSTPTGGPPGGTEAFF. The CDR3 DNA reads TGTGCCAGTAGTACCCCGACAGGGGGCCCCCCTGGTGGTACTGAAGCTTTCTTT.

V is TRBV10-3 and J is TRBJ2-3; no firm D call. V was shortened by 3 bases and J by 2 bases, with 15 bases between the two germline ends. This CDR3 has 16 residues. CDR1 and CDR2 (germline): ENHRY, SYGVKD. The CDR3 region has the DNA TGTGCCATCAGTGAAGGAAAAGTCCGGGCCACAGATACGCAGTATTTT. Translation: CAISEGKVRATDTQYF.

The gene calls are TRBV29-1 and TRBJ2-7; no reliable D call. CDR3 length: 12 amino acids. Trimming took off 3 bases at V and 2 bases at J, with 8 bases between the two ends. CDR1 is SQVTM and CDR2 is ANQGSEA in the germline V gene. The CDR3 here is CSVDSGTYEQYF. The CDR3 DNA reads as TGCAGCGTTGACAGTGGCACCTACGAGCAGTACTTC.

Only a few counts were recorded for this clonotype. One junction end disagrees with the germline gene, perhaps due to a read error. The chain couples TRBV7-3 to TRBJ1-6; no firm D call. The CDR3 is 14 amino acids. In germline, CDR1 is SGHTA, CDR2 FQGTGA. The CDR3 spells CANSFEGRSSPLHF. The CDR3 bases are TGTGCCAACAGCTTTGAAGGGCGATCATCACCCCTCCACTTT.

The gene calls are TRBV28 and TRBJ2-5, with D perhaps TRBD1 or TRBD2 (6 bases each). This CDR3 is built from 14 residues. Germline V CDR1 and CDR2: MDHEN, SYDVKM. V was pared by 8 bases and J by 2 bases, with 15 bases between. The DNA for the CDR3 is TGTGCCAGCCATGGGGGGCGCCGACAAGAGACCCAGTACTTC. This translates into CASHGGRRQETQYF.

There are a few counts of this clonotype. The V call is TRBV7-2, the J call TRBJ1-4; 8 nucleotides agree with TRBD1. The V and J ends lost 5 bases and 8 bases, in that order; junction bases with no gene match: 10. The germline V gene encodes CDR1 SGHTA and CDR2 FQGNSA. CDR3 length equals 15 residues. CDR3 nucleotide sequence: TGTGCCAGCAGCCTTCGGACAGGGATAAAGGAAAAACTGTTTTTT. This gives the protein CASSLRTGIKEKLFF.

The chain combines TRBV9 with TRBJ2-5; a weak D match, TRBD2 (6 bases). This CDR3 contains 16 residues. The germline gives CDR1 SGDLS, CDR2 YYNGEE. V shed 5 bases and J shed 4 bases, with 21 bases lying between them. CDR3: CASSRPGDGGIETQYF. CDR3 DNA: TGTGCCAGCAGTAGACCGGGGGACGGAGGTATAGAGACCCAGTACTTC.

The chain is built from TRBV12-3 or TRBV12-4 and TRBJ2-7; 8 bases are shared with TRBD1. V shed 5 bases, J shed 3 bases, and the junction held 6 bases outside the gene matches. This CDR3 is built from 14 residues. The CDR3 coding sequence is TGTGCCAGCAGTGGAGGGGACAGGTACTACGAGCAGTACTTC. Protein: CASSGGDRYYEQYF.

In this sample, this clonotype turned up a few times. V is TRBV14 and J is TRBJ1-2, with 7 bases that match TRBD1. The CDR3 is made up of 14 amino acids. Germline CDR1 SGHDN, CDR2 FVKESK. V dropped 0 bases and J dropped 6; count of bases not matched to a gene: 4. CDR3 region: CASSQEADRDGYTF. For the CDR3, the DNA is TGTGCCAGCAGCCAAGAGGCCGACAGGGATGGCTACACCTTC.

In this sample, this clonotype turned up a few times. The gene calls are TRBV7-6 and TRBJ2-2, with D possibly being TRBD1 or TRBD2 (5 bases each). Germline V lookup: CDR1 SGHVS, CDR2 FNYEAQ. V dropped 8 bases and J dropped 1 base, with 17 bases sitting between them. The CDR3 totals 16 residues. DNA for the CDR3: TGTGCCAGCTCGGCCCTGGGGGATGGGAACACCGGGGAGCTGTTTTTT. Encoded protein: CASSALGDGNTGELFF.

In its sample, this clonotype was seen a few times. The chain uses TRBV4-1 and TRBJ2-5; TRBD1 or TRBD2 may be the D gene (5 bases each). The J call may be mistaken, given a closer DNA end match to TRBJ2-7. The CDR3 contains 14 residues. Looked up from germline, CDR1 is MGHRA and CDR2 is YSYEKL. The CDR3 coding sequence is TGCGCCAGCAGACCCGCTGGGGGATTAGGCGAGCAGTACTTC. This encodes CASRPAGGLGEQYF.

This clonotype was seen a handful of times. This chain joins TRBV6-6 and TRBJ2-5; TRBD2 aligns across 7 bases. The CDR3 has 16 residues. J was trimmed by 5 bases and V by 0 bases; bases with no gene match: 9. Germline V gene data show CDR1 as MNHNY and CDR2 as SVGAGI (reference sequence). DNA for the CDR3: TGTGCCAGCAGTTACTCGCTGGGGGGGACGTGGGAGACCCAGTACTTC. Translating gives CASSYSLGGTWETQYF.

The chain couples TRBV6-5 to TRBJ2-7; D not certain. The CDR3 runs 12 residues. Germline-derived CDR1 and CDR2 are MNHEY and SVGAGI. V was cut by 5 bases and J by 6 bases, with 11 bases left in between. CDR3 region: CASSQDQIEQYF. Here the CDR3 DNA reads TGTGCCAGCAGTCAAGACCAGATCGAGCAGTACTTC.

This clonotype was observed a few times. This chain connects TRBV4-2 to TRBJ2-1, with 9 positions matching TRBD2. Looked up from germline, CDR1 is LGHNA and CDR2 is YNFKEQ. There are 16 residues in the CDR3. J was trimmed by 4 bases and V by 4 bases; bases with no gene match: 8. CDR3 in DNA: TGTGCCAGCAGCCCAGCCGTTCTAGCGGGATACAATGAGCAGTTCTTC. Translated: CASSPAVLAGYNEQFF.

This chain uses TRBV12-3 or TRBV12-4 with TRBJ1-1, with TRBD1 matching 10 bases. The CDR3 is 14 residues long. J lost 6 bases, V lost 6 bases, and 7 bases had no gene match. The CDR3 spells CASSPGTGVAEAFF. The CDR3 coding sequence is TGTGCCAGCAGCCCCGGGACAGGGGTTGCTGAAGCTTTCTTT.

This chain links TRBV6-1 with TRBJ2-7; D is ambiguous. The CDR3 totals 13 residues. V lost 1 base and J 5 bases, leaving 9 bases between the germline ends. Germline CDR1 and CDR2: MNHNS and SASEGT. CDR3 region: CASSEVTFNEQYF. The CDR3 DNA is TGTGCCAGCAGTGAAGTCACATTCAACGAGCAGTACTTC.

This clonotype was detected a few times. The junction and the germline gene differ at one end; a read error may be behind it. This chain connects TRBV28 to TRBJ2-6, with D perhaps TRBD1 or TRBD2 (6 bases each). Germline CDR1 MDHEN, CDR2 SYDVKM. This CDR3 region has 16 residues. CDR3 nucleotides: TGTGCCAGCAGTTTCCTGGGGGGCAGTGGGGCCAGCGTCCTGACTTTC. This translates into CASSFLGGSGASVLTF.

This clonotype was recorded only once. The CDR3 is CAISVLEREQYF. The CDR3 coding sequence is TGTGCCATCAGTGTCCTGGAACGGGAGCAGTACTTC. V usage is TRBV10-3 and J usage is TRBJ2-7; D remains unclear. This CDR3 has 12 amino acids. CDR1 and CDR2 from the germline V gene are ENHRY and SYGVKD. V lost 4 bases to trimming and J lost 7 bases, with 11 bases between them.

This clonotype was found a few times. The rearrangement joins TRBV29-1 to TRBJ2-1, with unresolved D. Germline V lookup: CDR1 SQVTM, CDR2 ANQGSEA. The CDR3 is made up of 12 amino acids. The V and J ends lost 7 bases and 6 bases respectively, with 13 bases between them. The CDR3 DNA follows: TGCAGCGCCCGAAAGGGCACCAATGAGCAGTTCTTC. This translates into CSARKGTNEQFF.

The rearrangement links TRBV11-2 to TRBJ2-1, with TRBD2 identical over 10 bases. Germline V lookup: CDR1 SGHAT, CDR2 FQNNGV. The CDR3 has 16 residues. Losses at the gene ends were 0 bases for V and 7 bases for J; bases not matched to a gene: 6. The CDR3 is CASSLDFLAGVNEQFF. CDR3 in DNA: TGTGCCAGCAGCTTAGATTTCCTAGCGGGAGTTAATGAGCAGTTCTTC.

The chain couples TRBV19 to TRBJ2-1, with a tentative D call TRBD1 (6 bases). V lost 7 bases and J lost 11, with 15 bases in between. The V gene's germline CDR1 is LNHDA and CDR2 SQIVND (reference sequence). The CDR3 consists of 12 residues. For the CDR3, the DNA is TGTGCCAGTACCACTATACAGGGACAGCAGTTCTTC. Encoded protein: CASTTIQGQQFF.